The entry below describes one T cell receptor (beta chain). Antigen specificity is unknown. Generated by immunoSEQ multiplex PCR, the TCRdb table keeps only in-frame clones and is missing some. Here the sample spans about 110,000 clones, approximately 90% being singletons. Germline CDR1 is SGHRS and CDR2 is YFSETQ. This CDR3 has 14 residues. V was clipped by 2 bases and J by 5 bases; unmatched bases: 5. This entry belongs to a study of cytomegalovirus exposure and HLA in healthy donors. Regarding the study as a whole: Three CMV-associated chains proved CMV antigen-specific in vitro. Reports showed the classifier diagnosing cytomegalovirus status with high specificity and sensitivity.

This chain joins TRBV5-1 and TRBJ2-5, with 8 bases that match TRBD1. This clonotype was obtained from a woman in her thirties in good health and CMV-seropositive. Source material: PBMCs. The CDR3 bases are TGCGCCAGCAGCTTCCAGGGGGCGGGGGAGACCCAGTACTTC. Translating gives CASSFQGAGETQYF.